This T cell receptor beta chain was sequenced for a study of neurological immune-mediated disorders. Sample time point: technical triplicate 2. TCRdb redid the calling of the 5' RACE reads with MiXCR, one entry per CDR3 protein. The top ten clones hold 4.6% of a sample with about 59,000 distinct CDR3 sequences, under 30% of them seen once. The CDR3 totals 15 residues. From germline, CDR1 is MNHEY and CDR2 SMNVEV (reference sequence). Trimming left V 2 bases short and J 4 bases short, with 9 bases between. There are many counts of this clonotype. Its target is not known. Overall study results and limits: CDR3 amino acid sequences of expanded clones were not shared across subjects, a result suggesting private repertoires in all groups.

The chain carries TRBV27 and TRBJ2-6; no reliable D call. The sample was PBMCs. This clonotype was obtained from a man between 60 and 70 years old with HTLV-1-associated myelopathy (HAM/TSP). CDR3 region: CASSLSTRGANVLTF. The DNA for the CDR3 is TGTGCCAGCAGTTTAAGTACGCGGGGGGCCAACGTCCTGACTTTC.